This TCR beta chain stems from a study of T cell responses to AZD1222 COVID-19 vaccine. The table came from immunoSEQ multiplex PCR; TCRdb's copy has only in-frame clones and leaves some out. In the table there are approximately 100,000 clones, about 88% of which are singletons. As to this clone: The antigen is not known.

This CDR3 comprises 13 residues. V gave up 3 bases and J gave up 5 bases, with 10 bases separating them. Germline values: CDR1 KGHSH, CDR2 LQKENI. Study observations and caveats: Spike-specific TCRs gained breadth and depth after people received two AZD1222 doses. Only five to seven individuals given AZD1222 were seropositive at baseline. There were vaccine-associated CD4 TCRs across spike, dominant at 160-218 and 743-854. Donors were largely white British and mainly female; clonal diversity was possibly underestimated.

The TCR was taken from an adult in good health. The rearrangement uses TRBV18 and TRBJ2-5; no definite D call. Sequenced here: peripheral blood, sampled on day 0 of AZD1222 vaccination. CDR3 sequence (DNA): TGTGCCAGCTCACCTTCGCTGGGTGAGACCCAGTACTTC. Translation: CASSPSLGETQYF.